These T cell receptor beta chains were read from a single sample in a study of shared clonotypes between healthy human individuals. Sequenced by immunoSEQ multiplex PCR; TCRdb stores in-frame clones only, minus some. The table lists 1.5 million to 1.9 million clones, 95% to 99% of them singletons, with roughly 0.42% in the top ten. Specimen: naive CD4+ T cells sorted from blood. The receptors stem from a man aged 25 to 45 in good health. The CDR3 runs from the conserved cysteine through the conserved F or W. The D gene is left open where the match is weak. Size tells how often a clone was seen (once, few, many) or the class of an expanded clone, and some rows leave it out.

j_call v_call clone_size d_call cdr3_nt cdr3_aa
TRBJ2-5 TRBV5-4 - - TGTGCCAGCAGCACCCAGGGGTCAGAGACCCAGTACTTC CASSTQGSETQYF
TRBJ2-7 TRBV6-1 - TRBD1 TGTGCCAGCAACAGGGGTGTTTACGAGCAGTACTTC CASNRGVYEQYF
TRBJ1-3 TRBV9 - - TGTGCCAGCAGCGTATATGATGACGGGCCCGCTGGAAACACCATATATTTT CASSVYDDGPAGNTIYF
TRBJ2-7 TRBV15 - TRBD1 TGTGCCACCAGCAGAGGGGGAGCAGGGGGCTACTACGAGCAGTACTTC CATSRGGAGGYYEQYF
TRBJ1-5 TRBV2 - - TGTGCCAGCAGTGGGGGGAGCTATAGCAATCAGCCCCAGCATTTT CASSGGSYSNQPQHF
TRBJ2-3 TRBV2 - - TGTGCCAGCAGTGTCAGGGTCAGAACAGATACGCAGTATTTT CASSVRVRTDTQYF
TRBJ2-7 TRBV11-2 - TRBD2 TGTGCCAGCAGCCACAGACTAGCGGGTACGAACGAGCAGTACTTC CASSHRLAGTNEQYF
TRBJ2-2 TRBV6-4 - TRBD2 TGTGCCAGCAGTGACTGGGAAAAGCGGGAGACCTCGAACACCGGGGAGCTGTTTTTT CASSDWEKRETSNTGELFF
TRBJ1-2 TRBV5-1 - - TGCGCCAGCAGCCCAATAGCTGACTATGGCTACACCTTC CASSPIADYGYTF
TRBJ1-5 TRBV2 - - TGTGCCAGCAGTTTGACGGATCAGCCCCAGCATTTT CASSLTDQPQHF
TRBJ2-5 TRBV11-2 - - TGTGCCAGCAGCTTAGTCGGCCAAGAGACCCAGTACTTC CASSLVGQETQYF
TRBJ1-5 TRBV7-2 - - TGTGCCAGCAGCTTAGAAAGCAATCAGCCCCAGCATTTT CASSLESNQPQHF
TRBJ2-1 TRBV13 - TRBD2 TGTGCCAGCAGGTCTAGCGGGAGTCGCTTCAATGAGCAGTTCTTC CASRSSGSRFNEQFF
TRBJ1-3 TRBV10-3 - - TGTGCCGTCTCCTCGGGGGAGACAATAACTGGAAACACCATATATTTT CAVSSGETITGNTIYF
TRBJ2-1 TRBV5-8 - TRBD2 TGTGCCAGCAGCCCAAGTGGGGCGGGAGGTGAGCAGTTCTTC CASSPSGAGGEQFF
TRBJ2-3 TRBV6-1 - - TGTGCCAGCGGGGCCGGGATGAAGAAGTATTTT CASGAGMKKYF
TRBJ2-1 TRBV9 - - TGTGCCAGCAGCCCCGGTACCGGGAACCTATACAATGAGCAGTTCTTC CASSPGTGNLYNEQFF
TRBJ1-5 TRBV27 - - TGTGCCAGCAGAGAGACGTTCAATCAGCCCCAGCATTTT CASRETFNQPQHF
TRBJ1-5 TRBV9 - - TGTGCCAGCAGCTTCGGAGGGAATCAGCCCCAGCATTTT CASSFGGNQPQHF
TRBJ2-7 TRBV2 - - TGTGCCAGCAGTGACATTTCGGACTACCAATTCGAGCAGTACTTC CASSDISDYQFEQYF
TRBJ2-7 TRBV5-1 once - TGCGCCAGCAGCTGGGAAAGGCAGGGGGGCACCTACGAGCAGTACTTC CASSWERQGGTYEQYF
TRBJ2-3 TRBV27 - - TGTGCCAGCGGATATAAGGGCACAGATACGCAGTATTTT CASGYKGTDTQYF
TRBJ2-5 TRBV7-9 - - TGTGCCAGCAGCTTAGGATCTGAGACCCAGTACTTC CASSLGSETQYF
TRBJ2-7 TRBV5-4 - - TGTGCCAGCAGATCTGGACGGGACGAGCAGTACTTC CASRSGRDEQYF
TRBJ2-5 TRBV5-6 - TRBD2 TGTGCCAGCAGCCGTAGGACTAGCGGGAGACAAGAGACCCAGTACTTC CASSRRTSGRQETQYF
TRBJ2-5 TRBV10-3 - - TGTGCCGTGCGGACAGACCTCCAAGAGACCCAGTACTTC CAVRTDLQETQYF
TRBJ2-7 TRBV6-6 - TRBD2 TGTGCCAGCAGTTACGGGGGGGACTCGCAGCGTCAGCAGTACTTC CASSYGGDSQRQQYF
TRBJ1-2 TRBV9 - - TGTGCCAGCAGCGTAGAACAGGGCACGTATGGCTACACCTTC CASSVEQGTYGYTF
TRBJ2-7 TRBV7-9 - - TGTGCCAGCGGGGGACCGTCCTACGAGCAGTACTTC CASGGPSYEQYF
TRBJ2-1 TRBV9 - TRBD1 TGTGCCAGCAGCGTAGGGGCGGCAGAGGGGGCAGAGCAGTTCTTC CASSVGAAEGAEQFF
TRBJ1-3 TRBV7-6 - - TGTGCCAGCAGCTTAGGGGTAAAGATGGGGGCCTCTGGAAACACCATATATTTT CASSLGVKMGASGNTIYF
TRBJ1-2 TRBV19 - - TGTGCCAGTACACTCCTTGGCGGTGGCTACACCTTC CASTLLGGGYTF
TRBJ2-4 TRBV11-2 - - TGTGCCAGCAGCTTCCCTCGGTGGGGGAAAGGGGACATTCAGTACTTC CASSFPRWGKGDIQYF
TRBJ2-5 TRBV2 - TRBD2 TGTGCCAGCAGTGTGTGGACTAGCGAACAAGAGACCCAGTACTTC CASSVWTSEQETQYF
TRBJ1-2 TRBV7-3 - - TGTGCCAGCAGCCAAAACAGGGTCGGTGGCTACACCTTC CASSQNRVGGYTF
TRBJ2-1 TRBV7-2 - - TGTGCCAGCAGCTTAGGTTCAGCCAGCTCCTACAATGAGCAGTTCTTC CASSLGSASSYNEQFF
TRBJ2-2 TRBV5-1 - - TGCGCCAGCAGCTTGAAAGGGACCGGGGAGCTGTTTTTT CASSLKGTGELFF
TRBJ1-5 TRBV25-1 few - TGTGCCAGCAGTGGCCCTCAGGGGCGTGAGCCCCAGCATTTT CASSGPQGREPQHF
TRBJ2-1 TRBV6-5 - TRBD2 TGTGCCAGCAGTGCATTAGCGGGGGTTTACAATGAGCAGTTCTTC CASSALAGVYNEQFF
TRBJ1-1 TRBV19 - - TGTGCCAGTACATTTGGACGTTCACTCGGGGGAGCTTTCTTT CASTFGRSLGGAFF
TRBJ2-7 TRBV10-1 - TRBD1 TGCGCCAGCAGTGCTACAGGGGGCACCTACGAGCAGTACTTC CASSATGGTYEQYF
TRBJ2-3 TRBV28 - - TGTGCCAGCAGTTCCAACCCCTCAACTAGCACAGATACGCAGTATTTT CASSSNPSTSTDTQYF